These 17 T cell receptor beta chains were all obtained from the same sample, sequenced in a study of blood T cell repertoires in COVID-19. Assay used: immunoSEQ multiplex PCR; TCRdb lists only in-frame clones, some missing. Of roughly 100,000 clones listed, around four fifths are singletons. Sequenced input: peripheral blood. Every receptor here comes from a man in his fifties or sixties with acute or convalescent COVID-19.

This chain joins TRBV7-8 and TRBJ2-3; TRBD2 matches at 8 bases. J was trimmed by 4 bases and V by 6 bases; bases with no gene match: 12. CDR1 and CDR2 from the germline V gene are SGHVS and FQNEAQ. This CDR3 has 16 residues. CDR3 bases: TGTGCCAGCAGTCCCCTTTCAGCGGGAGTCGCAGATACGCAGTATTTT. Translation: CASSPLSAGVADTQYF.

This clone is a singleton in its sample. The chain combines TRBV18 with TRBJ1-1, with TRBD1 identical over 7 bases. V lost 3 bases and J lost 3; bases outside the gene matches: 4. Germline V gene sequence: CDR1 KGHSH, CDR2 LQKENI. CDR3 length: 14 residues. CDR3 protein: CASSPTGMDTEAFF. In DNA form, the CDR3 reads TGTGCCAGCTCACCGACAGGGATGGACACTGAAGCTTTCTTT.

The chain joins TRBV19 to TRBJ2-1; TRBD2 aligns across 9 bases. Germline V gene sequence: CDR1 LNHDA, CDR2 SQIVND (reference sequence). The CDR3 runs 13 residues. V lost 10 bases to trimming and J lost 5 bases; unmatched junction nucleotides: 6. The CDR3 DNA reads TGTGCCATTCCGCGGGAGGGGAACAATGAGCAGTTCTTC. This sequence encodes CAIPREGNNEQFF.

The chain combines TRBV7-9 with TRBJ1-4; no clear D gene. The germline V gene encodes CDR1 SEHNR and CDR2 FQNEAQ (reference sequence). There are 12 residues in the CDR3. Trimming cost V 5 bases and J 11 bases, with 12 bases left between them. The CDR3 coding sequence is TGTGCCAGCAGCCCGTCGGCGGGGAAACTGTTTTTT. Protein product: CASSPSAGKLFF.

The J gene is TRBJ1-1, the V gene TRBV11-2; D possibly corresponds to TRBD1 (6 bases). Between the trimmed V and J ends, which lost 5 bases and 1 base, there was a span of 11 bases. CDR1 is SGHAT, CDR2 FQNNGV, per germline. The CDR3 totals 14 residues. This CDR3 reads CASSALGQNTEAFF. The CDR3 DNA reads as TGTGCCAGCAGCGCCCTGGGACAGAACACTGAAGCTTTCTTT.

The chain employs TRBV19 and TRBJ2-1; a possible D gene is TRBD2 (6 bases). The CDR3 loop spans 14 amino acids. Germline V gene data show CDR1 as LNHDA and CDR2 as SQIVND (reference sequence). The germline V and J ends were trimmed by 5 bases and 3 bases, with 11 bases remaining between them. CDR3 nucleotide sequence: TGTGCCAGTAGTCCCCAGGACTACTACAATGAGCAGTTCTTC. Protein: CASSPQDYYNEQFF. Full variable domain (remainder filled in from reference TRBV19 and TRBJ2-1): DGGITQSPKYLFRKEGQNVTLSCEQNLNHDAMYWYRQDPGQGLRLIYYSQIVNDFQKGDIAEGYSVSREKKESFPLTVTSAQKNPTAFYLCASSPQDYYNEQFFGPGTRLTVL.

The CDR3 region is CAISIQATGNTIYF. CDR3 nucleotides: TGTGCCATCAGTATTCAGGCTACTGGAAACACCATATATTTT. This chain uses TRBV10-3 with TRBJ1-3; D is uncertain. Germline loops: CDR1 ENHRY, CDR2 SYGVKD. This CDR3 has 14 residues. V lost 5 bases and J 2 bases, leaving 10 bases between the germline ends.

This chain connects TRBV3-1 (or the pseudogene TRBV3-2) to TRBJ2-1, with D perhaps TRBD2 (6 bases). Trimming removed 1 base at V and 0 bases at J, with 13 bases between. From germline, CDR1 is LGHDT and CDR2 YNNKEL (reference sequence). The CDR3 has 17 amino acids. The CDR3 region has the DNA TGTGCCAGCAGCCAAGGGAGGGACTCGTCCTCCTACAATGAGCAGTTCTTC. It translates to CASSQGRDSSSYNEQFF.

This sequence joins TRBV7-9 and TRBJ1-5; 7 bases are a match to TRBD1. Trimming at V came to 5 bases and at J to 4 bases, leaving 11 bases not matched to a gene. Looked up from germline, CDR1 is SEHNR and CDR2 is FQNEAQ (reference sequence). The CDR3 spans 16 residues. CDR3 nucleotide sequence: TGTGCCAGCAGCCTCTCGGACAGGACCGTGAATCAGCCCCAGCATTTT. This sequence encodes CASSLSDRTVNQPQHF.

V and J are TRBV10-3 and TRBJ1-4, with D tentatively TRBD1 (5 bases). The CDR3 is 16 residues long. Looked up from germline, CDR1 is ENHRY and CDR2 is SYGVKD. The V end was cut by 0 bases, the J end by 6 bases, with 14 bases between. CDR3: CAISESRAKGYEKLFF. CDR3 DNA: TGTGCCATCAGTGAGTCCAGGGCGAAAGGATATGAAAAACTGTTTTTT.

The chain is built from TRBV5-4 and TRBJ1-2, with 7 bases fitting TRBD1. V was clipped by 4 bases and J by 4 bases; unmatched bases: 13. The CDR3 has 16 residues. The germline V gene encodes CDR1 SGHNT and CDR2 YYREEE (reference sequence). The CDR3 sequence: CASSSAQGGGVYGYTF. The CDR3, as DNA: TGTGCCAGCAGCAGTGCCCAGGGGGGCGGTGTCTATGGCTACACCTTC.

The chain links TRBV11-3 to TRBJ2-2; possibly TRBD1 for D (6 bases). CDR3 length equals 14 residues. Trimming stripped 1 base from V and 5 bases from J, with 8 bases between. Germline V gene lookup returns CDR1 SGHNT and CDR2 YENEEA. CDR3 residues: CASSLAGQTGELFF. The CDR3 DNA follows: TGTGCCAGCAGCTTAGCCGGACAGACCGGGGAGCTGTTTTTT.

J is TRBJ2-7 and V is TRBV6-5; 12 bases agree with TRBD2. The CDR3 is 15 amino acids. J gave up 7 bases and V 0 bases, and 4 bases lay outside the gene matches. In germline, CDR1 is MNHEY, CDR2 SVGAGI. The CDR3 loop reads CASSYSTSGSGEQYF. The DNA of the CDR3 is TGTGCCAGCAGTTACTCGACTAGCGGGAGCGGAGAGCAGTACTTC.

This rearrangement joins TRBV7-9 to TRBJ2-7, with 8 positions matching TRBD2. The CDR3 is 15 residues long. CDR1 is SEHNR, CDR2 FQNEAQ, per germline (reference sequence). V gave up 4 bases and J gave up 5 bases; unmatched junction bases: 10. The CDR3 nucleotides read TGTGCCAGCAGCTCGGGAGGGACCCAAATAAACGAGCAGTACTTC. The encoded protein is CASSSGGTQINEQYF.

The J gene is TRBJ1-1, the V gene TRBV4-1, with D perhaps matching TRBD1 (6 bases). Germline CDR1 reads MGHRA; CDR2 reads YSYEKL. CDR3 length equals 16 residues. Trimming took off 2 bases at V and 0 bases at J, with 13 bases between the two ends. The DNA of the CDR3 is TGCGCCAGCAGCCAACCCAACAGGGTTATGAACACTGAAGCTTTCTTT. This codes for CASSQPNRVMNTEAFF.

This chain joins TRBV7-9 and TRBJ2-4; D possibly corresponds to TRBD1 (6 bases). CDR1 is SEHNR, CDR2 FQNEAQ, per germline (reference sequence). V was cut by 5 bases and J by 0 bases, with 14 bases left in between. The CDR3 covers 16 residues. DNA for the CDR3: TGTGCCAGCAGCCCCACAGGGTATCTAGCCAAAAACATTCAGTACTTC. Protein product: CASSPTGYLAKNIQYF.

The chain employs TRBV5-6 and TRBJ1-6, with D perhaps matching TRBD1 (5 bases). CDR1 and CDR2 from the germline V gene are SGHDT and YYEEEE. The CDR3 totals 16 residues. Trimming took 7 bases from V and 6 from J, leaving 20 bases between them. The DNA for the CDR3 is TGTGCCAGCGGACATTATCAGGGAAGGGGTAATTCACCCCTCCACTTT. Translating gives CASGHYQGRGNSPLHF.